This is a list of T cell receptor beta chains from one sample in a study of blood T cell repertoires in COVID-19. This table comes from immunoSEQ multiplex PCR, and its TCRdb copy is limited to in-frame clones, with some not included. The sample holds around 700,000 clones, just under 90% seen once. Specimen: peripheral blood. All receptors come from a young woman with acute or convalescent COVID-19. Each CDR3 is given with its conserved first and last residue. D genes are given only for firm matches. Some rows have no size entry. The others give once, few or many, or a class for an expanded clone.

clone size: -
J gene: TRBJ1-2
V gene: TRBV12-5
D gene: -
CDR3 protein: CASGPQGRDYGYTF
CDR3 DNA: TGTGCTAGTGGTCCCCAGGGCAGAGATTATGGCTACACCTTC

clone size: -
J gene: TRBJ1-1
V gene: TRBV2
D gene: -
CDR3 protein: CASTPAGWNTEAFF
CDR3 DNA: TGTGCCAGCACTCCGGCGGGATGGAACACTGAAGCTTTCTTT

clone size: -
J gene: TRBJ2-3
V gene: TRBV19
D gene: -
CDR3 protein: CASSWLTTSTDTQYF
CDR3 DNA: TGTGCCAGTAGTTGGTTGACAACAAGCACAGATACGCAGTATTTT

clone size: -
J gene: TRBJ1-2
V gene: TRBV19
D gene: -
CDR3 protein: CASSGEGRPPYGYGYTF
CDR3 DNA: TGTGCCAGTAGTGGGGAGGGACGGCCACCGTATGGTTATGGCTACACCTTC

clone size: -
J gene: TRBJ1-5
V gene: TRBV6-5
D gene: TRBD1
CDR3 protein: CASRSDRVDQPQHF
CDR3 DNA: TGTGCCAGCAGATCCGACAGGGTGGACCAGCCCCAGCATTTT

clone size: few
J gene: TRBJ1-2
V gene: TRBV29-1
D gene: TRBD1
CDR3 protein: CSVGGGGASYGYTF
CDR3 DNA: TGCAGCGTTGGTGGAGGGGGCGCGAGCTATGGCTACACCTTC

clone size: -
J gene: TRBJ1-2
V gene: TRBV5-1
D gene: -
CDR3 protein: CASSSAPRGLSGYTF
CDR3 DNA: TGCGCCAGCAGCTCGGCCCCACGAGGGCTGTCGGGCTACACCTTC

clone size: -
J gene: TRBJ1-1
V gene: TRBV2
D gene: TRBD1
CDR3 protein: CASSARTGGTEAFF
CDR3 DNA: TGTGCCAGCAGTGCTCGGACAGGGGGCACTGAAGCTTTCTTT

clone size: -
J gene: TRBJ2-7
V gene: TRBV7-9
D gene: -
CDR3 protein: CASSLVQEAYEQYF
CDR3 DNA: TGTGCCAGCAGCTTAGTTCAAGAGGCCTACGAGCAGTACTTC

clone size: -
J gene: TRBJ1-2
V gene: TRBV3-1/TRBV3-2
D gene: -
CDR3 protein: CASSQSDFYGYTF
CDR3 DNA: TGTGCCAGCAGCCAATCGGACTTCTATGGCTACACCTTC

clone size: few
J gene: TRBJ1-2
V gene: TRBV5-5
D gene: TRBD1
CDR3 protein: CASSHGGQTNYGYTF
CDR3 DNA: TGTGCCAGCAGCCACGGGGGACAGACTAACTATGGCTACACCTTC

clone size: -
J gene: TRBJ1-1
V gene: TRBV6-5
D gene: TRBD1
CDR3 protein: CASSPRTGRTEAFF
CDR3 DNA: TGTGCCAGCAGTCCACGGACAGGGAGGACTGAAGCTTTCTTT

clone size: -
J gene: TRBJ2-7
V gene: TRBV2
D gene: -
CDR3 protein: CASSWDTGNEQYF
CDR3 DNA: TGTGCCAGCAGTTGGGATACAGGGAACGAGCAGTACTTC

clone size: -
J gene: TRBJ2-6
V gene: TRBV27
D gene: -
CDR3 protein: CASSLSFSGANVLTF
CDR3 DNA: TGTGCCAGCAGTTTAAGCTTCTCTGGGGCCAACGTCCTGACTTTC

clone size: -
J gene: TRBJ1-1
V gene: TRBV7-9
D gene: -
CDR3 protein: CASSPPTWEGAEAFF
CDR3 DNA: TGTGCCAGCAGCCCTCCGACCTGGGAGGGTGCTGAAGCTTTCTTT

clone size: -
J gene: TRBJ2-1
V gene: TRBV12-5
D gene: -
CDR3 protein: CASGAYGDEQFF
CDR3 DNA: TGTGCTAGTGGGGCTTACGGGGATGAGCAGTTCTTC

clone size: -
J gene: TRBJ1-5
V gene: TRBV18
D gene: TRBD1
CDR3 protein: CASSQNRQGPSNQPQHF
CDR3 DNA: TGTGCCAGCTCACAAAACAGACAGGGACCCAGCAATCAGCCCCAGCATTTT

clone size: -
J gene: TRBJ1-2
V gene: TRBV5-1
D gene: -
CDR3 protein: CASSFDSNYGYTF
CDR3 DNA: TGCGCCAGCAGCTTCGACAGCAACTATGGCTACACCTTC

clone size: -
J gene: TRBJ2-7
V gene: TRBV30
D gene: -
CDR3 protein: CAWSLMRIEQYF
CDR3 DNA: TGTGCCTGGAGTCTAATGAGAATCGAGCAGTACTTC

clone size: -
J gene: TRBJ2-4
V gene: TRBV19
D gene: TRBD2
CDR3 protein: CATVGGAWGKNIQYF
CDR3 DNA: TGTGCCACCGTCGGGGGGGCCTGGGGCAAAAACATTCAGTACTTC

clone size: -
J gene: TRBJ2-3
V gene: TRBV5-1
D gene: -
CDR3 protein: CASSSGGVGQPTQYF
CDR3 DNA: TGCGCCAGCAGCTCCGGGGGCGTGGGACAGCCTACGCAGTATTTT

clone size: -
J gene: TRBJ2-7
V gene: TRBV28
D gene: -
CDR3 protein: CASSVEKSSYEQYF
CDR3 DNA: TGTGCCAGCAGTGTAGAGAAATCTTCCTACGAGCAGTACTTC

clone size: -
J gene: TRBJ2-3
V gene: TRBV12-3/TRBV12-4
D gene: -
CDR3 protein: CASSPDEDYTQYF
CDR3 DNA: TGTGCCAGCAGTCCCGATGAGGACTATACGCAGTATTTT

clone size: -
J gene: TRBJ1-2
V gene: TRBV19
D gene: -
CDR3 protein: CASSPLLQGGYTF
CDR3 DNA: TGTGCCAGTAGCCCCCTTTTACAGGGAGGCTACACCTTC

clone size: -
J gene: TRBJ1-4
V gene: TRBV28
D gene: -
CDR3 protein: CASSFRAKAATNEKLFF
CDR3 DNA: TGTGCCAGCAGTTTCAGGGCTAAGGCTGCAACTAATGAAAAACTGTTTTTT

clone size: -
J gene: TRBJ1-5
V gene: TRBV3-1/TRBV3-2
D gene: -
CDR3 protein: CASSRGTNQPQHF
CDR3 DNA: TGTGCCAGCAGCCGCGGGACGAATCAGCCCCAGCATTTT

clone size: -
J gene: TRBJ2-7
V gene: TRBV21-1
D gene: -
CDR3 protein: CASSVYEQYF
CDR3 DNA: TGTGCCAGCAGCGTATACGAGCAGTACTTC

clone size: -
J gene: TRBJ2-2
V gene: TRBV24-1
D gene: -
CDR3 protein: CATSDFQRAGELFF
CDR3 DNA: TGTGCCACCAGTGATTTCCAGAGGGCCGGGGAGCTGTTTTTT

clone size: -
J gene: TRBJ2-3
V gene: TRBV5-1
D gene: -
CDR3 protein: CASSLSGIYTQYF
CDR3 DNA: TGCGCCAGCAGCTTATCGGGTATCTATACGCAGTATTTT

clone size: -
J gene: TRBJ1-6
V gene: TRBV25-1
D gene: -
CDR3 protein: CASSRKSPTGGPNSPLHF
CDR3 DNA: TGTGCCAGCAGCCGAAAGTCCCCAACAGGTGGCCCAAATTCACCCCTCCACTTT

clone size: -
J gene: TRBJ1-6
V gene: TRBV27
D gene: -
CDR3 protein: CASSREGSPLHF
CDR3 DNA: TGTGCCAGCAGTCGGGAGGGCTCACCCCTCCACTTT

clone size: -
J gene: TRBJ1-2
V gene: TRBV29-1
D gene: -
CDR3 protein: CSDDRLNYGYTF
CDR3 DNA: TGCAGCGACGACAGGCTTAACTATGGCTACACCTTC

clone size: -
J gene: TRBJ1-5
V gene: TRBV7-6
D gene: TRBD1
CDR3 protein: CASSSNTGGNQPQHF
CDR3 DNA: TGTGCCAGCAGCTCCAACACAGGGGGCAATCAGCCCCAGCATTTT

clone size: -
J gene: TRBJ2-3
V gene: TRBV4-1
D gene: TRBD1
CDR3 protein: CASSQVGQVEVNTDTQYF
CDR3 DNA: TGCGCCAGCAGCCAGGTGGGACAGGTGGAGGTCAACACAGATACGCAGTATTTT

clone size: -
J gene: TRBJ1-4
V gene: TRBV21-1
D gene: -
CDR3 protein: CASLVGQGSGEKLFF
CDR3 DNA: -

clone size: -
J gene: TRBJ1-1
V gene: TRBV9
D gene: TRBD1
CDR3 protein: CASSPADRGLWGAEAFF
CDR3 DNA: TGTGCCAGCAGCCCGGCGGACAGGGGACTCTGGGGAGCTGAAGCTTTCTTT

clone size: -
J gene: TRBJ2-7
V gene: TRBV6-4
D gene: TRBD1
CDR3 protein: CASSDSPLPGQGSYEQYF
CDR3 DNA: TGTGCCAGCAGTGACTCGCCCCTTCCGGGACAGGGCTCCTACGAGCAGTACTTC

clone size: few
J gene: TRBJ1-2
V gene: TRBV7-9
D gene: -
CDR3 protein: CASSQWEAALKYGYTF
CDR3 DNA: TGTGCCAGCAGCCAGTGGGAGGCCGCGTTAAAATATGGCTACACCTTC

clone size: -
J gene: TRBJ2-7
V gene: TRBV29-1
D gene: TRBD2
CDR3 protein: CSVVAGPGKRGAYEQYF
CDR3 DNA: TGCAGCGTTGTGGCGGGACCCGGGAAGCGGGGGGCCTACGAGCAGTACTTC

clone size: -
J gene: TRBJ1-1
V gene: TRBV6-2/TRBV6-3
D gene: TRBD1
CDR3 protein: CASSPGQDKVFFF
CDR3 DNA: TGTGCCAGCAGTCCCGGACAGGATAAAGTTTTTTTCTTT

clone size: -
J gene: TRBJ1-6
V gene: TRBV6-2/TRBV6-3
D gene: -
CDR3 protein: CASSSEPYNSPLHF
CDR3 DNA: TGTGCCAGCAGTTCGGAGCCCTATAATTCACCCCTCCACTTT

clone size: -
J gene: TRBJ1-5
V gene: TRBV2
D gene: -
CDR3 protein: CASSERERKVYSNQPQHF
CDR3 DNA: TGTGCCAGCAGTGAGAGGGAAAGAAAAGTCTATAGCAATCAGCCCCAGCATTTT

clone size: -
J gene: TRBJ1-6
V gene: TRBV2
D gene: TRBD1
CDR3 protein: CARGDRGKDNSPLHF
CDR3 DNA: TGTGCCAGAGGGGACAGGGGAAAGGATAATTCACCCCTCCACTTT

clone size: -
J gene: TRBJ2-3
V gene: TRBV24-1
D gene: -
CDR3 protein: CATSDPTGTLYTDTQYF
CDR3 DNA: TGTGCCACCAGTGACCCTACAGGAACCCTCTACACAGATACGCAGTATTTT

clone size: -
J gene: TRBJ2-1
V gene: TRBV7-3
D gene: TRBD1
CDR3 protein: CASSQGQGALFF
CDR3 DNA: TGTGCCAGCAGCCAGGGACAGGGGGCTTTGTTCTTC

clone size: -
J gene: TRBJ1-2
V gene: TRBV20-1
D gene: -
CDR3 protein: CSASNTGYSGYTF
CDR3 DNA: TGCAGTGCTAGTAATACAGGGTACTCTGGCTACACCTTC